In its sample, the clone carrying this TCR beta chain was seen a few times. Its specificity is unknown. The data derive from a study of T cells in localized non-small cell lung cancer. Here immunoSEQ multiplex PCR was the method, and the copy in TCRdb shows in-frame clones only, minus some. This sample carries 50,000 to 65,000 clones, roughly 80% of them seen once, and the ten largest clones take approximately 4.8%. Findings and caveats of the study: Highest T cell clonality was seen in uninvolved adjacent lung, surpassing that measured in tumor.

The CDR3 loop spans 17 amino acids. From germline, CDR1 is SGHRS and CDR2 YFSETQ. V lost 2 bases and J 3 bases, leaving 21 bases between the germline ends. Source: PBMCs, taken before any cancer treatment. V usage is TRBV5-1 and J usage is TRBJ2-7; weak D call: TRBD1 (6 bases). The TCR sequence derives from a woman aged 35 to 70 with stage II lung adenocarcinoma. CDR3 in amino acids: CASSFRGGQRGDYEQYF. The CDR3 nucleotides are TGCGCCAGCAGCTTCCGTGGGGGCCAAAGGGGCGACTACGAGCAGTACTTC.